A single sample gave rise to the 32 T cell receptor beta chains below, sequenced in a study of blood T cell repertoires in COVID-19. Profiled with immunoSEQ multiplex PCR; TCRdb holds only in-frame clones, not every one. The sample holds around 250,000 clones, roughly 89% seen once. Input material: peripheral blood. The receptors shown here come from a woman in her 40s who had recovered from COVID-19.

The chain uses TRBV4-1 and TRBJ1-1; 12 bases map to TRBD1. CDR1 is MGHRA and CDR2 is YSYEKL in the germline V gene. J gave up 0 bases and V 4 bases, and 6 bases lay outside the gene matches. The CDR3 length is 17 residues. The CDR3 sequence: CASSPYRDRGLNTEAFF. The CDR3, as DNA: TGCGCCAGCAGCCCGTACCGGGACAGGGGGCTGAACACTGAAGCTTTCTTT.

This clone showed up just once. The chain has TRBV30 and TRBJ2-7; D call uncertain. Germline V lookup: CDR1 GTSNPN, CDR2 SVGIG (reference sequence). This CDR3 is built from 11 residues. V lost 3 bases and J 3 bases, leaving 6 bases between the germline ends. CDR3 protein: CAWSQFYEQYF. The CDR3 DNA reads as TGTGCCTGGAGCCAATTCTACGAGCAGTACTTC.

The V gene is TRBV6-5, the J gene TRBJ2-5; D unclear. Germline CDR1 is MNHEY and CDR2 is SVGAGI. V lost 6 bases and J lost 2, with 10 bases in between. This CDR3 contains 13 residues. The CDR3 region has the DNA TGTGCCAGCAGCACCCCCGGGCAAGAGACCCAGTACTTC. Protein: CASSTPGQETQYF.

J is TRBJ2-3 and V is TRBV7-9; 8 nucleotides line up with TRBD2. J gave up 2 bases and V 2 bases, and 6 bases lay outside the gene matches. This CDR3 contains 16 residues. Looked up from germline, CDR1 is SEHNR and CDR2 is FQNEAQ (reference sequence). The CDR3 region is CASSLSSGGLTDTQYF. The CDR3 bases are TGTGCCAGCAGCTTATCGAGCGGGGGCCTCACAGATACGCAGTATTTT. The whole variable domain, remainder taken from reference TRBV7-9 and TRBJ2-3, is DTGVSQNPRHKITKRGQNVTFRCDPISEHNRLYWYRQTLGQGPEFLTYFQNEAQLEKSRLLSDRFSAERPKGSFSTLEIQRTEQGDSAMYLCASSLSSGGLTDTQYFGPGTRLTVL.

The genes are TRBV13 and TRBJ1-2; TRBD1 matches 8 bases. This CDR3 is built from 13 residues. Per germline, CDR1 PRHDT and CDR2 FYEKMQ (reference sequence). The ends lost 7 bases at V and 7 bases at J; junction bases unmatched: 8. The CDR3, as DNA: TGTGCCAGCATTTGGCAGGGGGCGCCTGGCTACACCTTC. Translation: CASIWQGAPGYTF.

The chain employs TRBV6-6 and TRBJ2-1; D is uncertain. V shed 5 bases and J shed 1 base, with 18 bases lying between them. CDR1 is MNHNY and CDR2 is SVGAGI in the germline V gene (reference sequence). There are 17 residues in the CDR3. CDR3 residues: CASSHDPRRGSYNEQFF. The CDR3 nucleotides are TGTGCCAGCAGTCACGATCCTAGACGTGGTTCCTACAATGAGCAGTTCTTC.

The gene calls are TRBV24-1 and TRBJ2-5, with 9 bases aligning to TRBD1. With V trimmed by 9 bases and J by 5 bases, 6 bases remained unmatched. The CDR3 length is 13 residues. Germline V gene data show CDR1 as KGHDR and CDR2 as SFDVKD. CDR3 DNA: TGTGCCACCCGGGACAGGGCGGGGGAGACCCAGTACTTC. It encodes CATRDRAGETQYF.

J is TRBJ2-3 and V is TRBV11-3; the match to TRBD2 covers 7 bases. The CDR3 is 15 residues long. J gave up 6 bases and V 3 bases, and 9 bases lay outside the gene matches. CDR1 SGHNT and CDR2 YENEEA come from the germline V gene. The CDR3 region is CASSLGLAAPDTQYF. The CDR3 DNA is TGTGCCAGCAGCTTGGGGCTAGCGGCCCCTGATACGCAGTATTTT.

This chain joins TRBV6-5 and TRBJ2-7, with 10 bases that match TRBD1. CDR1 is MNHEY, CDR2 SVGAGI, per germline. The V gene end was trimmed by 6 bases and the J gene end by 5 bases; junction bases not matched to a gene: 7. The CDR3 length is 14 residues. DNA of the CDR3: TGTGCCAGCAGCCCCGGGACAGGGGATCACGAGCAGTACTTC. It encodes CASSPGTGDHEQYF.

This clone was counted only a few times. The same CDR3 arises from other DNA sequences in this sample as well. The rearrangement joins TRBV5-1 to TRBJ1-6, with 8 bases identical to TRBD1. Germline V CDR1 and CDR2: SGHRS, YFSETQ. This CDR3 comprises 15 residues. The junction had 4 bases not matched to a gene; V was cut back by 0 bases and J by 8 bases. CDR3 bases: TGCGCCAGCAGCTTGGGCGGACAGGGTGATTCACCCCTCCACTTT. Translating it yields CASSLGGQGDSPLHF.

The chain recombines TRBV12-2 with TRBJ2-7; the table gives TRBD2 as D, unverified against the DNA. TRBV12-2 is labeled a pseudogene. The CDR3 sequence is 17 residues long. The CDR3 here is CASRLAPGLAGAYEQYF. In nucleotides, the CDR3 is TGTGCAAGTCGCTTAGCCCCCGGCCTAGCGGGGGCCTACGAGCAGTACTTC.

The rearrangement links TRBV19 to TRBJ1-5; 8 bases align to TRBD1. J lost 4 bases, V lost 2 bases, and 1 base had no gene match. The CDR3 contains 14 residues. The germline CDR1 and CDR2 sequences are LNHDA and SQIVND (reference sequence). CDR3 protein: CASSITGGNQPQHF. In nucleotides, the CDR3 is TGTGCCAGTAGTATAACAGGGGGGAATCAGCCCCAGCATTTT.

This clone appeared once. The J gene is TRBJ1-3, the V gene TRBV7-2; 10 bases are a match to TRBD1. Trimming removed 3 bases from V and 2 bases from J; junction bases left unmatched: 1. Germline loops: CDR1 SGHTA, CDR2 FQGNSA. The CDR3 runs to 15 residues. CDR3 sequence: CASSLTGGTGNTIYF. In DNA, the CDR3 is TGTGCCAGCAGCTTGACAGGGGGCACTGGAAACACCATATATTTT.

CDR3 loop: CASSSRDPAAFF. The CDR3 DNA follows: TGTGCCAGCAGCTCGAGGGATCCGGCGGCTTTCTTT. The chain joins TRBV7-3 to TRBJ1-1; D call uncertain. The CDR3 totals 12 residues. Germline CDR1 and CDR2: SGHTA and FQGTGA. Between the trimmed V and J ends, which lost 4 bases and 11 bases, there was a span of 14 bases.

The rearrangement uses TRBV3-1 (or the pseudogene TRBV3-2) and TRBJ1-2; the D is unclear. V lost 0 bases and J 7 bases, leaving 9 bases between the germline ends. Looked up from germline, CDR1 is LGHDT and CDR2 is YNNKEL (reference sequence). This CDR3 is built from 13 residues. The CDR3 spells CASSQDIPFGYTF. In nucleotides, the CDR3 is TGTGCCAGCAGCCAAGATATCCCGTTTGGCTACACCTTC.

The rearrangement uses TRBV11-2 and TRBJ1-3, with D perhaps matching TRBD1 (5 bases). Germline V gives CDR1 SGHAT, CDR2 FQNNGV. The CDR3 loop spans 16 amino acids. Deletions cut 5 bases from V and 2 bases from J, with 16 bases between. The CDR3 here is CASSPLEGIAGNTIYF. The DNA of the CDR3 is TGTGCCAGCAGCCCGCTGGAGGGGATAGCTGGAAACACCATATATTTT.

In this sample, this clone turned up once. The J gene is TRBJ2-7, the V gene TRBV3-1 (or the pseudogene TRBV3-2), with D possibly being TRBD1 (6 bases). The V gene's germline CDR1 is LGHDT and CDR2 YNNKEL (reference sequence). CDR3 size: 14 residues. V lost 1 base to trimming and J lost 2 bases, with 9 bases between them. CDR3 DNA: TGTGCCAGCAGCCAAGGCAGGACAGCCTACGAGCAGTACTTC. It encodes CASSQGRTAYEQYF.

The chain is built from TRBV2 and TRBJ2-3, with D unresolved. V lost 6 bases to trimming and J lost 2 bases, with 15 bases between them. Germline lookup yields CDR1 SNHLY and CDR2 FYNNEI. CDR3 length: 15 residues. The DNA of the CDR3 is TGTGCCAGCAGGGTTCTATGGGCTAACACAGATACGCAGTATTTT. It yields the protein CASRVLWANTDTQYF.

CDR3 in amino acids: CASSPGTTQETQYF. CDR3 bases: TGCGCCAGCAGCCCGGGGACTACCCAAGAGACCCAGTACTTC. V gene TRBV5-1 combines with J gene TRBJ2-5; 7 nucleotides agree with TRBD2. The germline gives CDR1 SGHRS, CDR2 YFSETQ. Trimming removed 4 bases from V and 1 base from J; junction bases left unmatched: 4. This CDR3 is 14 amino acids long.

The chain joins TRBV19 to TRBJ2-7; maybe TRBD2 (5 bases). The CDR3 is made up of 15 amino acids. Trimming took off 5 bases at V and 0 bases at J, with 14 bases between the two ends. Germline values: CDR1 LNHDA, CDR2 SQIVND (reference sequence). The CDR3 sequence: CASSGRREYSYEQYF. The DNA for the CDR3 is TGTGCCAGTAGTGGACGCCGGGAATACTCCTACGAGCAGTACTTC.

The V gene is TRBV5-5, the J gene TRBJ1-6; TRBD1 matches 7 bases. The trim removed 2 bases at V and 10 bases at J, leaving 3 bases unmatched. The germline V gene encodes CDR1 SGHKS and CDR2 YYEKEE (reference sequence). The CDR3 spans 13 residues. The CDR3 nucleotides are TGTGCCAGCAGCTTCACAGGGGAATCACCCCTCCACTTT. Protein product: CASSFTGESPLHF. Complete variable domain (other parts from reference TRBV5-5 and TRBJ1-6): DAGVTQSPTHLIKTRGQQVTLRCSPISGHKSVSWYQQVLGQGPQFIFQYYEKEERGRGNFPDRFSARQFPNYSSELNVNALLLGDSALYLCASSFTGESPLHFGNGTRLTVT.

The genes are TRBV28 and TRBJ1-2, with D uncertain. The CDR3 runs 13 residues. V lost 10 bases and J lost 2, with 14 bases in between. Germline V gene sequence: CDR1 MDHEN, CDR2 SYDVKM. In DNA form, the CDR3 reads TGTGCCACCCTGAACCCACTAAACTATGGCTACACCTTC. It codes for CATLNPLNYGYTF.

This clone was counted a single time. The chain combines TRBV7-6 with TRBJ2-7, with 11 positions matching TRBD2. Germline V gene lookup returns CDR1 SGHVS and CDR2 FNYEAQ. V shed 4 bases and J 1 base; nucleotides not matched to a gene: 6. CDR3 size: 16 residues. CDR3 amino acids: CASSSTSGGHSYEQYF. In DNA form, the CDR3 reads TGTGCCAGCAGCTCCACTAGCGGGGGCCATTCCTACGAGCAGTACTTC.

The chain recombines TRBV23-1 with TRBJ1-6, with D uncertain. TRBV23-1 has ORF status, its function being uncertain. The CDR3 loop spans 17 amino acids. V was pared by 2 bases and J by 0 bases, with 11 bases between. CDR3 amino acids: CASSQRSGSSYNSPLHF. DNA for the CDR3: TGCGCCAGCAGTCAACGGTCGGGGAGCTCCTATAATTCACCCCTCCACTTT.

The chain uses TRBV19 and TRBJ2-3; 7 bases align to TRBD2. V lost 5 bases and J lost 0; bases outside the gene matches: 5. The CDR3 length is 15 residues. CDR1 is LNHDA, CDR2 SQIVND, per germline (reference sequence). The chain's CDR3 is CASSALADSTDTQYF. As DNA, the CDR3 is TGTGCCAGTAGTGCCCTAGCGGACAGCACAGATACGCAGTATTTT.

The chain couples TRBV9 to TRBJ1-3, with D unclear. V shed 0 bases and J shed 2 bases, with 9 bases lying between them. The CDR3 has 15 residues. Germline values: CDR1 SGDLS, CDR2 YYNGEE. The CDR3 DNA reads TGTGCCAGCAGCGTAGCGGGGAAGCCTGGAAACACCATATATTTT. Protein: CASSVAGKPGNTIYF.

This sequence joins TRBV12-3 or TRBV12-4 and TRBJ1-5; D may be TRBD1 (5 bases). V was shortened by 3 bases and J by 5 bases, with 8 bases between the two germline ends. The length of the CDR3 is 13 residues. Here the CDR3 reads CASSFGRDQPQHF. As DNA, the CDR3 is TGTGCCAGCAGTTTTGGCAGGGATCAGCCCCAGCATTTT.

The gene calls are TRBV7-9 and TRBJ1-2, with 7 bases identical to TRBD1. Trimming cost V 2 bases and J 4 bases; bases outside gene matches: 10. Germline V gives CDR1 SEHNR, CDR2 FQNEAQ (reference sequence). There are 16 residues in the CDR3. As DNA, the CDR3 is TGTGCCAGCAGCTTAAGGCGAGGTGACAGGGTCTATGGCTACACCTTC. Its translation: CASSLRRGDRVYGYTF.

The V and J genes are TRBV18 and TRBJ2-7, with TRBD1 matching over 9 bases. The V gene end was trimmed by 3 bases and the J gene end by 0 bases; junction bases not matched to a gene: 3. There are 15 residues in the CDR3. Per the germline V gene, CDR1 is KGHSH and CDR2 is LQKENI. CDR3 nucleotide sequence: TGTGCCAGCTCACCGGGACAGGGATCCTCCTACGAGCAGTACTTC. Translation gives CASSPGQGSSYEQYF.

This chain links TRBV4-1 with TRBJ2-3, with D maybe TRBD1 (5 bases). The CDR3 consists of 14 residues. Germline V gives CDR1 MGHRA, CDR2 YSYEKL. The V and J ends lost 1 base and 2 bases respectively, with 7 bases between them. This chain's CDR3 is CASSQGTSTDTQYF. The CDR3 DNA reads as TGCGCCAGCAGCCAAGGGACATCCACAGATACGCAGTATTTT.

This clone has a count of ten or more. The rearrangement links TRBV7-9 to TRBJ1-3, with a tentative D call TRBD1 (6 bases). CDR3 size: 17 residues. Germline CDR1 SEHNR, CDR2 FQNEAQ (reference sequence). V lost 2 bases, J lost 3 bases, and 17 bases lay in between. The CDR3 coding sequence is TGTGCCAGCAGCTTAATGGAACAGGGAATATTTGGAAACACCATATATTTT. It yields the protein CASSLMEQGIFGNTIYF.

This chain connects TRBV5-6 to TRBJ1-2; 8 bases align to TRBD1. V shed 4 bases, J shed 2 bases, and the junction held 4 bases outside the gene matches. In germline, CDR1 is SGHDT, CDR2 YYEEEE. The CDR3 runs 14 residues. The CDR3 region is CASSLQGVNYGYTF. DNA of the CDR3: TGTGCCAGCAGCCTACAGGGGGTAAACTATGGCTACACCTTC.